This TCR beta chain came from a study of T cells after somatic rescue of genetic block. Some clones are missing from TCRdb's copy, which holds only in-frame ones; the method was immunoSEQ multiplex PCR. This table has tens of thousands of clones, roughly 88% appearing once. Per germline, CDR1 MGHRA and CDR2 YSYEKL. The CDR3 loop spans 14 amino acids. Trimming shortened V by 0 bases and J by 4 bases, and 9 bases separated the two germline ends. What was sequenced was peripheral blood mononuclear cells (PBMCs). The sequence came from a man younger than 45. The rearrangement uses TRBV4-1 and TRBJ1-2; D uncertain. In nucleotides, the CDR3 is TGCGCCAGCAGCCAAGATGGAAGGACCTATGGCTACACCTTC. It specifies CASSQDGRTYGYTF.